This T cell receptor (beta chain) originates from a study of cytomegalovirus exposure and HLA in healthy donors. Those who donated were healthy bone marrow donors. The germline V gene has CDR1 SGHNT and CDR2 YYREEE (reference sequence). Germline trimming cut 4 bases from V and 8 bases from J; bases unmatched to any gene: 5. The CDR3 totals 15 residues. PCR primers comprised 60 Vbeta and 13 Jbeta primers. Clones were sequenced by immunoSEQ multiplex PCR, and TCRdb holds only the in-frame ones, with some missing. The sample consists of approximately 200,000 clones, around three quarters of them appearing once.

Sequenced material: PBMCs. The chain uses TRBV5-4 and TRBJ1-6, with 11 bases identical to TRBD1. The sequence was collected from a woman younger than 35 in good health and CMV-seronegative. The CDR3 reads CASSPRTGGDSPLHF. CDR3 nucleotides: TGTGCCAGCAGCCCCAGGACAGGGGGCGATTCACCCCTCCACTTT.